These T cell receptor beta chains were read from a single sample in a study of post-analysis software for immune sequencing data. TCRdb processed the PCR reads anew with MiXCR; each CDR3 protein has one entry. The table has roughly 800,000 distinct CDR3 sequences, 25% to 30% seen once. The material sequenced was blood. Receptors were obtained from a girl aged 10 to 17 with multiple sclerosis. Each CDR3 is given without its conserved first and last residue. A D gene is named only where the DNA matches it firmly. Size is stated for part of the rows, as once, few or many counts, or as a class when the clone is expanded.

j_gene | abundance | v_gene | d_gene | CDR3aa
TRBJ1-2 | few | TRBV7-2 | NA | ASKGVYGYT
TRBJ2-1 | NA | TRBV5-5 | TRBD1 | ASSLAGTGGLYNEQF
TRBJ2-1 | NA | TRBV6-2/TRBV6-3 | NA | ASSFQGPTQF
TRBJ2-7 | NA | TRBV20-1 | NA | SARGPRGVIDEQY
TRBJ2-7 | NA | TRBV7-2 | TRBD1 | ASSLVAGTGTYEQY
TRBJ2-3 | NA | TRBV6-1 | NA | ASSEVTLTDTQY
TRBJ2-7 | NA | TRBV20-1 | TRBD1 | SARDPTGTGAYEQY
TRBJ2-1 | few | TRBV12-3/TRBV12-4 | TRBD1 | ASRFGTGTNEQF
TRBJ2-1 | NA | TRBV20-1 | TRBD2 | SARTSVSYNEQF
TRBJ2-5 | NA | TRBV18 | TRBD2 | ASSPGTIETQY
TRBJ2-7 | NA | TRBV6-1 | NA | ASSEGAIYEQY
TRBJ2-5 | NA | TRBV6-5 | NA | ASSYALPGHREQY
TRBJ2-5 | few | TRBV28 | NA | ASSSDRPEGEQY
TRBJ2-6 | NA | TRBV7-9 | NA | GTLLNSGANVLT
TRBJ2-7 | NA | TRBV7-9 | TRBD2 | ASSLGSSGYEQY
TRBJ1-1 | few | TRBV21-1 | NA | ASSKGPYANTEAF
TRBJ2-5 | NA | TRBV29-1 | NA | SQGGPTGETQY
TRBJ1-5 | few | TRBV21-1 | NA | ASSKAGQGPCSNQPQH
TRBJ2-4 | NA | TRBV28 | NA | ASSPWDNEQY